Each of the 13 T cell receptor beta chains below was sequenced from the same sample in a study of spatial heterogeneity in lung cancer. TCRdb passed the 5' RACE reads through MiXCR, listing each CDR3 protein once. The table has 6,000 to 9,500 distinct CDR3 sequences, around 8.4% seen once. Overall study findings and caveats: Tumors with more nonsynonymous mutations had more expanded intratumoral alpha and beta TCRs.

Their antigen targets remain unknown. The time point here: sample taken at primary tumor resection. Sample: lung tumor tissue, taken at surgery. The receptors stem from a male donor with early-stage non-small cell lung cancer.

This clonotype is medium-sized within its sample. A library prepared for alpha chains yielded this beta chain as an off-target read; its size is of little meaning. V is TRBV28 and J is TRBJ2-7, with no clear D. The CDR3 extends over 15 amino acids. Germline CDR1 is MDHEN and CDR2 is SYDVKM. The V end lost 6 bases, the J end lost 0 bases, and 15 bases lay between the germline ends. CDR3 sequence reads: CASRSDEFPSYEQYF. DNA of the CDR3: TGTGCCAGCAGGTCCGATGAGTTTCCCTCCTACGAGCAGTACTTC.

This clonotype has a count of ten or more. This beta chain is a stray sequence in a library constructed for alpha chains; its clone size is not meaningful. The chain employs TRBV20-1 and TRBJ2-1; 7 nucleotides align to TRBD2. This CDR3 has 13 amino acids. V lost 7 bases and J lost 1; bases outside the gene matches: 4. Germline CDR1 and CDR2: DFQATT and SNEGSKA (reference sequence). The CDR3 is CSGSSGSYNEQFF. The CDR3 DNA reads TGCAGTGGGAGTAGCGGGTCCTACAATGAGCAGTTCTTC.

In its sample, this clonotype was seen a few times. This beta chain lies outside the target of a library built for alpha chains; its clone size means little. The chain uses TRBV4-2 and TRBJ2-1, with D possibly being TRBD2 (6 bases). V shed 2 bases and J shed 7 bases, with 15 bases lying between them. Looked up from germline, CDR1 is LGHNA and CDR2 is YNFKEQ. The CDR3 extends over 15 amino acids. CDR3 loop: CASSQRAGEWNEQFF. The CDR3 coding sequence is TGTGCCAGCAGCCAAAGAGCGGGCGAGTGGAATGAGCAGTTCTTC.

This clonotype was counted ten times or more. Since the library was made to target alpha chains, this beta chain is a stray read and its abundance is not meaningful. This rearrangement joins TRBV18 to TRBJ1-3; no definite D call. Trimming removed 3 bases at V and 9 bases at J, with 12 bases between. In germline, CDR1 is KGHSH, CDR2 LQKENI. The CDR3 is 13 amino acids. DNA for the CDR3: TGTGCCAGCTCACCGCCCTCCGTTGGCACCATATATTTT. It codes for CASSPPSVGTIYF.

To note about this clonotype: A library prepared for alpha chains yielded this beta chain as an off-target read; its size is of little meaning. The V and J genes are TRBV20-1 and TRBJ2-7; unclear D gene. Germline CDR1 and CDR2: DFQATT and SNEGSKA (reference sequence). This CDR3 is built from 11 residues. Trimming pared 7 bases from V and 4 bases from J, leaving 11 bases between. CDR3 amino acids: CSGQSIYEQYF. CDR3 bases: TGCAGTGGGCAGTCAATTTACGAGCAGTACTTC.

This clonotype was observed at least ten times. With the library built for alpha chains, this beta chain is off target and its frequency is not meaningful. The rearrangement links TRBV5-1 to TRBJ2-1, with D possibly matching TRBD1 (6 bases). The V end was cut by 3 bases, the J end by 3 bases, with 10 bases between. Germline CDR1 is SGHRS and CDR2 is YFSETQ. The CDR3 totals 14 residues. The CDR3 protein is CASSSQTGYNEQFF. The CDR3 nucleotides are TGCGCCAGCAGCTCCCAGACAGGCTACAATGAGCAGTTCTTC.

Relative to its sample, this clonotype is medium-sized. This beta chain appears as a stray read in a library generated for alpha chains; its size is not informative. The chain recombines TRBV11-2 with TRBJ1-4; 9 bases align to TRBD1. The trim removed 3 bases at V and 7 bases at J, leaving 3 bases unmatched. The CDR3 totals 14 residues. Germline values: CDR1 SGHAT, CDR2 FQNNGV. CDR3 in amino acids: CASSFGTGSEKLFF. In DNA form, the CDR3 reads TGTGCCAGCAGCTTCGGGACAGGGAGTGAAAAACTGTTTTTT. Full variable domain (remainder filled in from reference TRBV11-2 and TRBJ1-4): EAGVAQSPRYKIIEKRQSVAFWCNPISGHATLYWYQQILGQGPKLLIQFQNNGVVDDSQLPKDRFSAERLKGVDSTLKIQPAKLEDSAVYLCASSFGTGSEKLFFGSGTQLSVL.

By share, this clonotype counts as medium-sized (0.01 to 0.1%). This beta chain represents an off-target read in a library built for alpha chains; its size is of limited meaning. The chain links TRBV10-3 to TRBJ1-1; weak D call: TRBD1 (6 bases). The CDR3 is made up of 13 amino acids. Trimming removed 7 bases from V and 10 bases from J, with 19 bases in between. Germline V gene data show CDR1 as ENHRY and CDR2 as SYGVKD. The DNA of the CDR3 is TGTGCCATCACCCCCAGGACAGAACTAGGAGCTTTCTTT. This sequence encodes CAITPRTELGAFF.

Relative to its sample, this clonotype is medium-sized. A library prepared for alpha chains yielded this beta chain as an off-target read; its size is of little meaning. This chain uses TRBV5-5 with TRBJ1-2; D is unresolved. V was shortened by 0 bases and J by 4 bases, with 4 bases between the two germline ends. This CDR3 region has 12 residues. Germline V gene data show CDR1 as SGHKS and CDR2 as YYEKEE (reference sequence). CDR3 protein: CASSLGSYGYTF. CDR3 nucleotides: TGTGCCAGCAGCTTGGGCTCCTATGGCTACACCTTC.

In its sample, this clonotype was seen many times. Since the library was made to target alpha chains, this beta chain is a stray read and its abundance is not meaningful. The chain uses TRBV5-1 and TRBJ2-7; weak D call: TRBD2 (5 bases). The CDR3 totals 15 residues. CDR1 is SGHRS, CDR2 YFSETQ, per germline. Trimming stripped 4 bases from V and 2 bases from J, with 16 bases between. CDR3 protein: CASSPIERAPYEQYF. CDR3 sequence (DNA): TGCGCCAGCAGCCCCATCGAGAGGGCCCCCTACGAGCAGTACTTC.

This clonotype was counted at least ten times. Within a library made for alpha chains, this beta chain is off target, and its count is uninformative. The rearrangement uses TRBV12-3 or TRBV12-4 and TRBJ2-7; D is perhaps TRBD2 (6 bases). This CDR3 contains 14 residues. Deletions cut 3 bases from V and 0 bases from J, with 9 bases between. The CDR3 DNA reads as TGTGCCAGCAGTTTTGCCGGGGGCTCCTACGAGCAGTACTTC. Its protein is CASSFAGGSYEQYF.

This clonotype ranks as medium-sized (0.01 to 0.1%). The library was built for alpha chains, so this beta chain is an off-target read and its size means little. The chain joins TRBV6-5 to TRBJ2-1, with D possibly matching TRBD2 (6 bases). Per the germline V gene, CDR1 is MNHEY and CDR2 is SVGAGI. The CDR3 is 15 amino acids. Trimming took off 2 bases at V and 4 bases at J, with 12 bases between the two ends. The CDR3 sequence: CASSYRASVYNEQFF. In DNA form, the CDR3 reads TGTGCCAGCAGTTACAGGGCTAGCGTGTACAATGAGCAGTTCTTC.

In this sample, this clonotype is medium-sized. In a library made to pick up alpha chains, this beta chain is a stray read with a size that means little. CDR3 residues: CASSPALAGPTDTQYF. The CDR3 coding sequence is TGTGCCAGCAGCCCTGCACTAGCGGGCCCCACAGATACGCAGTATTTT. The J gene is TRBJ2-3, the V gene TRBV7-8; 9 bases line up with TRBD2. V gave up 5 bases and J gave up 2 bases; unmatched junction bases: 8. Germline V lookup: CDR1 SGHVS, CDR2 FQNEAQ. This CDR3 spans 16 amino acids.